This TCR beta chain was sequenced in a study of regulatory T cells in long-lasting Graves disease. This sample's time point: persistent/refractory GD, antithyroid drugs over 5 years with positive TRAb. Following extraction of RNA from PBMCs, that RNA was used to make the TCR library. Germline V CDR1 and CDR2: SGHAT, FQNNGV. The CDR3 spans 13 residues. V was pared by 5 bases and J by 6 bases, with 2 bases of the junction left unmatched. At least ten counts were recorded for this clonotype. Libraries of TCR beta came from iRepertoire HTBI primers plus Arm-PCR of CDR3 regions. One entry per CDR3 protein results from TCRdb running MiXCR on the multiplex PCR reads. The data contain 400,000 to 500,000 distinct CDR3 sequences, roughly 21% of them singletons.

The input for sequencing was peripheral blood mononuclear cells (PBMCs), taken when the disease was refractory, from a patient treated with antithyroid drugs. The rearrangement joins TRBV11-2 to TRBJ2-1; 9 nucleotides agree with TRBD2. The clonotype originates from a female donor with Graves disease. CDR3 sequence reads: CASSLSGSNEQFF. The CDR3 nucleotides are TGTGCCAGCAGCCTTAGCGGGAGCAATGAGCAGTTCTTC.